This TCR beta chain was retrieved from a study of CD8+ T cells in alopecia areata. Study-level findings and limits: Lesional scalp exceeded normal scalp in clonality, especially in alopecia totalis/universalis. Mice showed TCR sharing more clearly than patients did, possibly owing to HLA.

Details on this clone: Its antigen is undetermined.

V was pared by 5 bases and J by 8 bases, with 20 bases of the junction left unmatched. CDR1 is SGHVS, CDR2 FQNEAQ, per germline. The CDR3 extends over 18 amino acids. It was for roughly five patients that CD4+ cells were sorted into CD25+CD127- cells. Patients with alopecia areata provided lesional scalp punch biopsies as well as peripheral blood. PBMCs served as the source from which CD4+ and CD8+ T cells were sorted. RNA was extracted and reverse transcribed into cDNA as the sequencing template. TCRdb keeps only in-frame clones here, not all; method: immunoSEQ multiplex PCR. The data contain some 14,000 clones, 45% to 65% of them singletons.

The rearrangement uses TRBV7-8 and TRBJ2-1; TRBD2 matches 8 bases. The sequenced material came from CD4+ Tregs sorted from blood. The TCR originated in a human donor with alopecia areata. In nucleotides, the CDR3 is TGTGCCAGCAGCACACACTTAGCCGGGAGGGCCTGGGGCGATGAGCAGTTCTTC. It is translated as CASSTHLAGRAWGDEQFF.